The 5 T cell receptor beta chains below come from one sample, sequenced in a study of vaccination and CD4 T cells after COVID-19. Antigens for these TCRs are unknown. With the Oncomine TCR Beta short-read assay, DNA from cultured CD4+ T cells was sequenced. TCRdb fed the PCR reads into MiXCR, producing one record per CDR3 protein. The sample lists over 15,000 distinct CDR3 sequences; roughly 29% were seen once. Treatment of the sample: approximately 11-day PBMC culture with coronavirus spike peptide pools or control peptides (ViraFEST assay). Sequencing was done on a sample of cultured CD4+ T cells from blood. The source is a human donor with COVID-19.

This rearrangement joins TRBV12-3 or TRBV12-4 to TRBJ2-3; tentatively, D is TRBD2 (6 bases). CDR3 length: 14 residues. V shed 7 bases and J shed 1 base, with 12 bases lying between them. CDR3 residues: CASKLGGGTDTQYF. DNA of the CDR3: TGTGCCAGCAAGTTGGGGGGTGGCACAGATACGCAGTATTTT.

In DNA, the CDR3 is TGTGCCAGCAGCCCGGGACAAATCCAAGAGACCCAGTACTTC. Encoded protein: CASSPGQIQETQYF. This chain links TRBV5-8 with TRBJ2-5; D possibly corresponds to TRBD1 (6 bases). Germline V CDR1 and CDR2: SGHTS, YDEGEE. Between the trimmed V and J ends, which lost 4 bases and 1 base, there was a span of 11 bases. This CDR3 contains 14 residues. Complete variable domain (other parts from reference TRBV5-8 and TRBJ2-5): EAGVTQSPTHLIKTRGQQATLRCSPISGHTSVYWYQQALGLGLQFLLWYDEGEERNRGNFPPRFSGRQFPNYSSELNVNALELEDSALYLCASSPGQIQETQYFGPGTRLLVL.

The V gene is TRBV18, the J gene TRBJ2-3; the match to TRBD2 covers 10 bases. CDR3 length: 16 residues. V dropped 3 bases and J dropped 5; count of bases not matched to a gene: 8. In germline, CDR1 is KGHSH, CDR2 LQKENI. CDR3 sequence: CASSPPWLAGVDTQYF. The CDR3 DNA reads TGTGCCAGCTCACCCCCTTGGCTAGCGGGGGTAGATACGCAGTATTTT.

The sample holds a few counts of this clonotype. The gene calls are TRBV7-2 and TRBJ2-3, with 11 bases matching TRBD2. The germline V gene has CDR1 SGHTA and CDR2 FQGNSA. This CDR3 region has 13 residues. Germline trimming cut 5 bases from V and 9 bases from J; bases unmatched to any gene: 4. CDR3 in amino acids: CASSLSGGGTQYF. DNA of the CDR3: TGTGCCAGCAGCCTTAGCGGGGGGGGGACGCAGTATTTT. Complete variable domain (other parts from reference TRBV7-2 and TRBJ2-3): GAGVSQSPSNKVTEKGKDVELRCDPISGHTALYWYRQSLGQGLEFLIYFQGNSAPDKSGLPSDRFSAERTGGSVSTLTIQRTQQEDSAVYLCASSLSGGGTQYFGPGTRLTVL.

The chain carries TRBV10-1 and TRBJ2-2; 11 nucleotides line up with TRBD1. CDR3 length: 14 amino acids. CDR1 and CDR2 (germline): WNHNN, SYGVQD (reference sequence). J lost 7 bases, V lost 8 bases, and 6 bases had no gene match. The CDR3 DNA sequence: TGCGCCAGCGGGAGGACAGGGGGCCACGGGGAGCTGTTTTTT. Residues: CASGRTGGHGELFF.